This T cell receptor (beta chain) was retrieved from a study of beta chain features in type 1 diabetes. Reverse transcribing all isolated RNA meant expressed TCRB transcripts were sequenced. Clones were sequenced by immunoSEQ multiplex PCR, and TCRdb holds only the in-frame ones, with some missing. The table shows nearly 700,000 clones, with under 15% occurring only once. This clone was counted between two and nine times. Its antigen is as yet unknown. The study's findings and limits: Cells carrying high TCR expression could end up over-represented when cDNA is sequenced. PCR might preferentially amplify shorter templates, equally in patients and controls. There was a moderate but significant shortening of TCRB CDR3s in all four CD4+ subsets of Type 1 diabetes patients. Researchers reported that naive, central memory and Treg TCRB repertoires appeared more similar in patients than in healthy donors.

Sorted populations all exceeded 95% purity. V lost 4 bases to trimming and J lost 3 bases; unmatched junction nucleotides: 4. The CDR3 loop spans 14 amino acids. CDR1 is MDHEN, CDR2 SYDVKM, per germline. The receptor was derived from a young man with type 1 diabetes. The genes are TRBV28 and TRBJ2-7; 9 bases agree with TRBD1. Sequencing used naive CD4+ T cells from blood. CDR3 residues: CASSSGQGVYEQYF. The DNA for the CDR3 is TGTGCCAGCAGTTCGGGACAGGGAGTCTACGAGCAGTACTTC.